A selection of T cell receptor beta chains follows, all from one sample in a study of shared clonotypes between healthy human individuals. The repertoire was sequenced with immunoSEQ multiplex PCR; TCRdb's copy has only in-frame clones and lacks some. This repertoire shows 950,000 to 1,100,000 clones, about 77% found once; its top ten account for approximately 1.5%. The sample was memory CD4+ T cells sorted from blood. All receptors derive from a man between 18 and 35 years old in good health. CDR3s include the opening cysteine and the closing phenylalanine or tryptophan. Each record gives: J gene, D gene, V gene, clone size, CDR3 protein, CDR3 DNA. The D gene is left open where the match is weak. Clone size is given for some rows only: seen once, a few or many times, or a class if the clone is expanded.

TRBJ1-2	NA	TRBV19	few	CASRQVSYGYTF	TGTGCCAGTAGGCAGGTATCCTATGGCTACACCTTC
TRBJ2-1	NA	TRBV18	NA	CASSPGTNEQFF	TGTGCCAGCTCACCCGGCACCAATGAGCAGTTCTTC
TRBJ1-3	NA	TRBV30	NA	CAWSVSGRSGNTIYF	TGTGCCTGGAGTGTTAGCGGCCGCTCTGGAAACACCATATATTTT
TRBJ1-4	NA	TRBV29-1	NA	CSVGEGGREKLFF	TGCAGCGTTGGTGAGGGGGGTCGGGAAAAACTGTTTTTT
TRBJ1-5	NA	TRBV5-1	NA	CASSLAGGNQPQHF	TGCGCCAGCAGCTTGGCCGGGGGCAATCAGCCCCAGCATTTT
TRBJ2-4	TRBD1	TRBV2	few	CASSSETGGKNIQYF	TGTGCCAGCAGTAGCGAGACAGGGGGCAAAAACATTCAGTACTTC
TRBJ1-1	NA	TRBV5-8	NA	CASSARQRMNTEAFF	TGTGCCAGCAGCGCCCGACAGAGGATGAACACTGAAGCTTTCTTT
TRBJ2-7	TRBD2	TRBV6-6	NA	CASSSGLAGNYEQYF	TGTGCCAGCAGTTCGGGACTAGCGGGAAACTACGAGCAGTACTTC
TRBJ1-1	NA	TRBV5-1	once	CASSKGPTGTEAFF	TGCGCCAGCTCTAAGGGACCAACGGGGACTGAAGCTTTCTTT
TRBJ2-1	TRBD2	TRBV5-1	once	CASSRTLAGGYNEQFF	TGCGCCAGCAGCCGAACCCTAGCGGGGGGGTACAATGAGCAGTTCTTC
TRBJ2-7	NA	TRBV7-8	NA	CASSPRDFGGAYEQYF	TGTGCCAGCAGCCCCAGGGACTTCGGAGGGGCCTACGAGCAGTACTTC
TRBJ1-4	TRBD1	TRBV6-4	NA	CASGEDRGHEKLFF	TGTGCCAGCGGGGAGGACAGGGGGCATGAAAAACTGTTTTTT
TRBJ2-5	TRBD2	TRBV4-3	NA	CASSQGLAGGIGETQYF	TGCGCCAGCAGCCAGGGACTAGCGGGAGGGATAGGAGAGACCCAGTACTTC
TRBJ1-2	NA	TRBV2	NA	CASKGGGVFFYGYTF	TGTGCCAGCAAAGGGGGAGGGGTTTTTTTCTATGGCTACACCTTC
TRBJ2-5	NA	TRBV11-1	many	CASSLAAGAGETQYF	TGTGCCAGCAGCTTAGCGGCAGGGGCGGGGGAGACCCAGTACTTC
TRBJ2-7	TRBD1	TRBV6-4	NA	CASMGQGKNEQYF	TGTGCCAGCATGGGACAGGGGAAGAACGAGCAGTACTTC
TRBJ2-7	NA	TRBV14	NA	CASSQDRPRPSYEQYF	TGTGCCAGCAGCCAAGATCGGCCTAGACCTTCCTACGAGCAGTACTTC
TRBJ1-1	NA	TRBV30	NA	CAWSLGARGTEAFF	TGTGCCTGGAGTCTGGGGGCCAGGGGCACTGAAGCTTTCTTT
TRBJ2-7	TRBD2	TRBV30	NA	CAWSGGGGGSYEQYF	TGTGCCTGGAGTGGAGGCGGCGGGGGCTCCTACGAGCAGTACTTC
TRBJ2-7	NA	TRBV18	NA	CASSPTSSYEQYF	TGTGCCAGCTCGCCGACCAGCTCCTACGAGCAGTACTTC
TRBJ1-6	NA	TRBV28	NA	CATPGDAGSPLHF	TGTGCCACTCCGGGGGATGCGGGTTCACCCCTCCACTTT
TRBJ1-4	NA	TRBV7-2	NA	CASSFDRSNEKLFF	TGTGCCAGCAGCTTCGACAGAAGCAATGAAAAACTGTTTTTT
TRBJ1-5	TRBD1	TRBV18	NA	CASSGGTGTNQPQHF	TGTGCCAGCTCGGGGGGGACAGGGACCAATCAGCCCCAGCATTTT
TRBJ2-3	TRBD2	TRBV7-2	NA	CASSERGRAQDTQYF	TGTGCCAGCAGCGAGCGCGGGAGGGCCCAAGATACGCAGTATTTT
TRBJ1-1	TRBD1	TRBV5-6	NA	CASSLGQGAANTEAFF	TGTGCCAGCAGCTTGGGACAGGGGGCGGCGAACACTGAAGCTTTCTTT
TRBJ2-2	TRBD1	TRBV27	NA	CASSPRGTGGVGELFF	TGTGCCAGCAGTCCCAGAGGGACAGGGGGCGTCGGGGAGCTGTTTTTT
TRBJ2-5	NA	TRBV2	few	CASSEAVQYSETQYF	TGTGCCAGCAGTGAAGCTGTTCAGTATTCGGAGACCCAGTACTTC
TRBJ2-7	TRBD2	TRBV4-3	NA	CASSQDGTGGTYEQYF	TGCGCCAGCAGCCAAGATGGGACGGGAGGCACCTACGAGCAGTACTTC
TRBJ1-4	NA	TRBV27	NA	CASSAYEGQKLFF	TGTGCCAGCAGTGCTTACGAGGGGCAAAAACTGTTTTTT
TRBJ2-1	NA	TRBV12-2	few	CASRLTGGTSGRAQGNEQFF	TGTGCAAGTCGCTTAACCGGTGGGACTAGCGGGAGGGCCCAGGGCAATGAGCAGTTCTTC
TRBJ1-6	NA	TRBV5-1	few	CASSLAGAGWDSPLHF	TGCGCCAGCAGCTTGGCCGGGGCAGGATGGGATTCACCCCTCCACTTT